The entry below gives a single T cell receptor (beta chain) sequence along with its context. What antigen it recognizes has not been identified. Per-base quality was not reported, and no clone a single base away is much larger than it. The data originate from a study of cytomegalovirus exposure and HLA in healthy donors (dated by TCRdb to about 2017). For context, the study as a whole: An earlier analysis of roughly 500 of the donors reported about 300 Gb of sequence data and roughly 120 million unique TCR beta sequences obtained from some 170 million T cells. An early release that covered about 640 HLA-typed donors contained approximately 300 gigabases of sequencing data and approximately 85 million unique TCR sequences. Of the 350 to 400 genotyped donors, roughly 85% fell in the genetic ancestry cluster associated with self-reported Caucasian donors. The study aimed to test whether signatures of past pathogen exposure could be identified by cataloging public T cell receptors. Using immunosequencing, the study profiled T cell repertoires from about 650 subjects and related those repertoires to cytomegalovirus serostatus. Besides the first cohort of some 670 subjects, a separate validation cohort made up of 90 to 150 different subjects was used. The study combined high-throughput TCR immunosequencing, statistical association of individual TCRs with disease status, and machine learning to predict cytomegalovirus infection status. A later analysis re-analyzed previously published TCR beta repertoires from 666 donors and added high-resolution HLA genotyping to study TCR occurrence patterns. The later analysis used no new phenotypic data to find candidate immune exposures, relying instead on TCR beta sequences and their occurrence across donors. An earlier analysis of some 600 of the donors applied high-throughput TCR beta sequencing to assess whether each TCR beta V gene segment acted as functional or pseudogenic. Donor age, sex, ethnicity and CMV serostatus were compiled together with the repertoire data. A later genetic analysis took genome-wide SNP genotypes for about 55% of the roughly 700 donors and used that subset as a discovery cohort. All discovery cohort repertoires had been generated using a single sequencing platform. Both class I and class II loci were covered by HLA typing, at four-digit resolution. Typing coverage varied by locus: about 620-630 donors for A, B, C, DRB1 and DQB1; 500 to 550 for DQA1; more than 600 for DPA1; some 470 for DPB1. About five DR-DQ haplotypes were treated as single units for association and clustering because of strong linkage in the cohort. Across about 370 genotyped donors of the cohort, an average of approximately 200,000 unique TCR beta nucleotide sequences per donor were sequenced, and roughly 17% of those sequences were non-productive. The research as a whole found: Linkage disequilibrium might explain the correlated functional status among segregating V segments, but an unknown experimental factor could not be ruled out. A few of the identified cytomegalovirus-associated TCR beta chains were confirmed in vitro to be specific for cytomegalovirus antigens. In a later analysis, several top co-occurrence clusters were reported to appear linked to parvovirus B19, influenza, CMV and Epstein-Barr virus. The classifier was reported to diagnose cytomegalovirus status with high specificity and sensitivity in both the original cohort and the validation cohort. Across donors, most TCR sequences were observed very rarely, whereas some public TCRs were present in many individuals. Compared with equally common non-associated chains, HLA-associated TCR beta chains in a later analysis were more clonally expanded and had lower generation probabilities. A later analysis associated 15,000 to 20,000 TCR beta sequences with specific HLA alleles at a false discovery rate of 0.05. The presence/absence analyses assumed that sequencing depth was roughly uniform across donors, and that assumption may not be true. An association between a missense DCLRE1C variant and V-gene and J-gene trimming of TCR beta chains was found in a later genetic analysis and replicated in an independent cohort. A group of highly shared sequence variants was considered likely to be a technical artifact of the sequencing pipeline. This cohort had only TCR beta chains sequenced, and the lack of alpha or paired-chain data limited which features could be detected. According to a later genetic analysis, donors in an Asian-associated ancestry cluster had fewer N-insertions in productive TCRs than the roughly 670-donor mean. The study gave a list of some 150 TCR beta chains associated with cytomegalovirus. Because counts were too low, more than 15 rarely observed V segments, including chromosome 9 orphons, were excluded from the earlier analysis of around 590 of the donors. The only immune exposure information available for the cohort was CMV serostatus. The authors suggested that the approach could potentially be generalized to other disease states and immunological phenotypes. According to a later analysis, most CMV-associated TCR beta chains appeared to be HLA-restricted, and the HLA associations seemed to be driven largely by CMV exposure. According to a later analysis, TCR association rates differed among HLA loci, with DRB1 alleles showing the most associated TCRs and HLA-C alleles showing the fewest. A further reported finding was that TCR beta sequences accurately predicted the HLA-A and HLA-B alleles for most subjects in the first cohort. In an earlier analysis of roughly 560 of the donors, most TCR beta V segments were observed in productive rearrangements about 87% or about 30% of the time, broadly matching IMGT annotations. Strong co-occurrence of HLA alleles, especially DR and DQ, made assigning TCR associations to individual alleles difficult. Because HLA typing was missing for some donors at each locus, association tests included only the typed subset.

In total, approximately 690 healthy bone marrow donors made up the cohort. Cohort members were all nominally healthy when sampled, although unrecorded immune exposures were likely present. The donor was CMV seropositive and belonged to the group of 250 to 300 seropositive cohort members. A peripheral blood sample was provided by each donor, and peripheral blood mononuclear cells were used for TCR beta sequencing. Genomic DNA extraction from the blood cell samples was performed with the Qiagen DNeasy Blood Extraction Kit. The library came from the immunoSEQ multiplex PCR assay. For the multiplex PCR, a mixture combining 60 forward primers for TCR Vbeta segments and 13 reverse primers for TCR Jbeta segments was used. A multiplex PCR assay on genomic DNA amplified the CDR3 region of rearranged TCR beta genes. The amplified TCR beta libraries were sequenced on the Illumina HiSeq System as 87-base-pair reads. Regarding the original processing steps: A later analysis tallied around 82 million unique TCR beta chains across the 700 or so repertoires, and some 10 million of those chains were shared by two or more donors. Raw reads were error-corrected and collapsed into unique sequences with a nearest-neighbor algorithm that merged closely related sequences to remove PCR and sequencing errors. To assign V, D and J gene segments, CDR3 sequences were aligned to IMGT reference sequences. For a sequence to be retained, a match of at least six nucleotides was required to both a V gene segment and a J gene segment. A rearrangement counted as productive if the CDR3 had no stop codons and remained in frame with V and J, and every other rearrangement counted as non-productive. CDR3 was defined by IMGT convention, running from the second conserved V-encoded cysteine to the conserved J-encoded phenylalanine. The earlier analysis of 587 of the donors excluded sequences that lacked an unambiguous match to a single V gene segment. In an earlier analysis of several hundred of the donors, a V segment was called functional when productive rearrangements were above 56.7%, and segregating when the standard deviation between donors exceeded 5%. To diagnose cytomegalovirus status from the catalog of TCR beta chain sequences, a statistical classification framework was built. V and J gene assignment, in a later analysis, came from comparing TCR nucleotide sequences with IMGT/GENE-DB human TR gene sequences. Using the TCRdist pipeline, a later analysis assigned CDR3 sequences along with most-parsimonious VDJ recombination scenarios. In a later analysis, each TCR beta chain was defined by its CDR3 amino acid sequence together with its V-gene family, and reads without a unique V-gene family were excluded. A later analysis removed over 500 highly shared, low-generation-probability nucleotide sequences to deal with suspected cross-contamination and a sequencing artifact. A later analysis calculated a clonal expansion index for each public chain from normalized within-repertoire ranks of inferred template counts. In a later analysis, generation probabilities were computed using a VDJ recombination model fitted to out-of-frame rearrangements, and the results were checked against IGoR. In a later analysis, hypergeometric tests were used to score TCR-TCR, TCR-HLA and TCR-CMV co-occurrence, with a repertoire-size bias correction applied to TCR pairs. False discovery rates were estimated in a later analysis by permuting HLA or CMV assignments 20 times. A later analysis grouped co-occurring TCRs with DBSCAN, adding TCRdist sequence similarity when clustering within HLA-allele-positive subsets. Co-occurrence clustering excluded repertoires with fewer than 30,000 or more than 120,000 public chains, plus five with anomalous nucleotide sharing. As stored in TCRdb, this immuneACCESS dataset retains in-frame rearrangements with V and J assigned. A fraction of the clones does not appear; measured against another copy, unresolved V genes explain less than half of the discrepancy, and the remainder lacks a known reason. D and trimming come from the DNA, and the V and J calls and clone size come from that table. Recorded for this sample are some 87,000 clones; about two thirds of them occurred a single time. In total, the top ten clones hold around 15% of the sample.

The sequenced sample was PBMCs. The TCR originated in a woman between 50 and 59 years old in good health and CMV-seropositive.

The CDR3 here reads CASSQSQGAINYGYTF. The DNA sequence is TGTGCCAGCAGCCAATCTCAGGGGGCGATTAACTATGGCTACACCTTC. The receptor chain draws on TRBV16 and TRBJ1-2; 8 bases in the junction line up with TRBD1. CDR1 and CDR2 are read off the germline V gene as KGHSY and FQNENV. The V end gives up 0 bases and the J end 1 base, leaving 4 bases in the junction not matched to a gene. The CDR3 has 16 amino acids, counting the end cysteine and phenylalanine. This entry keeps only the CDR3 DNA: 48 bases, framed from base 1. Full variable domain (CDR3 extended with the reference TRBV16 and TRBJ1-2 proteins): GEEVAQTPKHLVRGEGQKAKLYCAPIKGHSYVFWYQQVLKNEFKFLISFQNENVFDETGMPKERFSAKCLPNSPCSLEIQATKLEDSAVYFCASSQSQGAINYGYTFGSGTRLTVV.